A selection of T cell receptor beta chains follows, all from one sample in a study of identical twins. TCRdb recomputed calls from the 5' RACE reads with MiXCR, one row per CDR3 protein. The sample lists fewer than 800,000 distinct CDR3 sequences, just over 7% occurring once. The data were also submitted as part of a second study, on yellow fever vaccine responses in identical twins.

Sequenced sample: PBMCs. The receptor source for this set is a woman aged 18-29 years in good health. CDR3s include the opening cysteine and the closing phenylalanine or tryptophan. Fields, in order: J gene, clone size, V gene, D gene, CDR3 DNA, CDR3 protein. The D gene is left open where the match is weak. Only part of the rows carry a size: once, few, many, or a class if the clone is expanded.

j_call: TRBJ2-7
clone_size: few
v_call: TRBV6-1
d_call: TRBD2
cdr3_nt: TGTGCCAGTTCTACTAGCGATGCCTACGAGCAGTACTTC
cdr3_aa: CASSTSDAYEQYF

j_call: TRBJ2-3
clone_size: few
v_call: TRBV6-4
d_call: .
cdr3_nt: TGTGCCAGCAGTGACGCGCCAGCGACTAGCACAGATACGCAGTATTTT
cdr3_aa: CASSDAPATSTDTQYF

j_call: TRBJ2-3
clone_size: .
v_call: TRBV6-5
d_call: TRBD2
cdr3_nt: TGTGCCAGCAGTAACCCAGGGCGGGGGGACCACTATTTT
cdr3_aa: CASSNPGRGDHYF

j_call: TRBJ1-1
clone_size: many
v_call: TRBV7-9
d_call: .
cdr3_nt: TGTGCCAGCATCCCCTCGGGCCCGACTCGCTTCATTGAAGCTTTCTTT
cdr3_aa: CASIPSGPTRFIEAFF

j_call: TRBJ2-4
clone_size: many
v_call: TRBV12-3/TRBV12-4
d_call: .
cdr3_nt: TGTGCCAGCAGTTTGGCAGGTGGCAAAAACATTCAGTACTTC
cdr3_aa: CASSLAGGKNIQYF

j_call: TRBJ2-3
clone_size: many
v_call: TRBV5-1
d_call: .
cdr3_nt: TGCGCCAGCAGCTTGGGGGTCTTGAGCGGAAGCACAGATACGCAGTATTTT
cdr3_aa: CASSLGVLSGSTDTQYF

j_call: TRBJ2-1
clone_size: .
v_call: TRBV12-3/TRBV12-4
d_call: .
cdr3_nt: TGTGCCACCGACCCGGGGGTAGCCGAGCAGTTCTTC
cdr3_aa: CATDPGVAEQFF

j_call: TRBJ1-1
clone_size: few
v_call: TRBV6-6
d_call: TRBD1
cdr3_nt: TGTGCCACAGGGGGCGCGACGAACACTGAAGCTTTCTTT
cdr3_aa: CATGGATNTEAFF

j_call: TRBJ2-2
clone_size: many
v_call: TRBV29-1
d_call: .
cdr3_nt: TGCAGCGTCCTCCTTAACACCGGGGAGCTGTTTTTT
cdr3_aa: CSVLLNTGELFF

j_call: TRBJ2-4
clone_size: many
v_call: TRBV2
d_call: .
cdr3_nt: TGTGCCAGCAGTGAAACCCAGACAAACAAAAACATTCAGTACTTC
cdr3_aa: CASSETQTNKNIQYF

j_call: TRBJ1-2
clone_size: .
v_call: TRBV12-3/TRBV12-4
d_call: TRBD1
cdr3_nt: TGTGCCACCCTGGCGGGACAGGATGGCTACACCTTC
cdr3_aa: CATLAGQDGYTF

j_call: TRBJ2-3
clone_size: .
v_call: TRBV2
d_call: TRBD2
cdr3_nt: TGTGCCAGCAGTGAAAGGTCTAGCGGGAGTGGAGATACGCAGTATTTT
cdr3_aa: CASSERSSGSGDTQYF

j_call: TRBJ2-1
clone_size: few
v_call: TRBV11-3
d_call: .
cdr3_nt: TGTGCCAGCAGCTTAGAACTAGACAATGAGCAGTTCTTC
cdr3_aa: CASSLELDNEQFF

j_call: TRBJ2-3
clone_size: many
v_call: TRBV20-1
d_call: .
cdr3_nt: TGCAGTGCTAGAGTTCTCCTAGCGACTAGCACAGATACGCAGTATTTT
cdr3_aa: CSARVLLATSTDTQYF

j_call: TRBJ2-1
clone_size: many
v_call: TRBV27
d_call: .
cdr3_nt: TGTGCCAGCAGTTCCCTCGCGGGCCTCGCCTACAATGAGCAGTTCTTC
cdr3_aa: CASSSLAGLAYNEQFF

j_call: TRBJ2-1
clone_size: few
v_call: TRBV6-1
d_call: TRBD1
cdr3_nt: TGTGCCAGCAGTAGGGGGCATTCGTACAATGAGCAGTTCTTC
cdr3_aa: CASSRGHSYNEQFF

j_call: TRBJ2-2
clone_size: many
v_call: TRBV6-2/TRBV6-3
d_call: .
cdr3_nt: TGTGCCAGCAGTTACTGGTGGAGCGGGACCGGGGAGCTGTTTTTT
cdr3_aa: CASSYWWSGTGELFF

j_call: TRBJ2-2
clone_size: many
v_call: TRBV5-1
d_call: TRBD2
cdr3_nt: TGCGCCAGCAGCTACAGAGGACTAGCGGGGGTGATCACCGGGGAGCTGTTTTTT
cdr3_aa: CASSYRGLAGVITGELFF

j_call: TRBJ2-1
clone_size: .
v_call: TRBV9
d_call: TRBD2
cdr3_nt: TGTGCCAGCAGCGCCCCGGCAACTAGCGGTGGGAGTAGGAATGAGCAGTTCTTC
cdr3_aa: CASSAPATSGGSRNEQFF

j_call: TRBJ1-1
clone_size: few
v_call: TRBV20-1
d_call: TRBD1
cdr3_nt: TGCAGTGCTAGAAGAACAGGGGGGATAGGCACTGAAGCTTTCTTT
cdr3_aa: CSARRTGGIGTEAFF